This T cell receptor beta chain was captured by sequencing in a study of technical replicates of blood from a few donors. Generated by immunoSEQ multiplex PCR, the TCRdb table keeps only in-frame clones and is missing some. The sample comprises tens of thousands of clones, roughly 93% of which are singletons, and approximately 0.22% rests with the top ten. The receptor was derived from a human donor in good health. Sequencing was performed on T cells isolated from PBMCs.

Here the CDR3 DNA reads TGCGCCAGCAGCGCGGGACCGACCAAGGGCTCCTACGAGCAGTACTTC. Amino acid sequence: CASSAGPTKGSYEQYF. The V and J genes are TRBV5-1 and TRBJ2-7, with D possibly being TRBD2 (6 bases). CDR1 and CDR2 (germline): SGHRS, YFSETQ. This CDR3 is 16 amino acids long. V was cut by 4 bases and J by 0 bases, with 17 bases left in between.